Here is one TCR beta chain with its context. Its specificity is not known. The sample comes from a study of tumor-infiltrating lymphocytes in localized non-small cell lung cancer. In the study overall: The cohort mixed smokers and never-smokers, several histologies, and some post-neoadjuvant-chemotherapy samples. Each patient gave resected tumor and non-adjacent uninvolved lung tissue.

Only in-frame clones appear in the TCRdb table, and some are missing; sequencing was by immunoSEQ multiplex PCR. The top ten clones hold around 13% of a sample with several thousand clones, over 60% of them seen once. The study's findings and limits: Compared with uninvolved lung, tumors showed higher T cell infiltration by TCRbeta sequencing.

The CDR3 is made up of 14 amino acids. V lost 0 bases, J lost 9 bases, and 14 bases lay in between. Germline lookup yields CDR1 SGHTA and CDR2 FQGTGA. The sequenced sample was lung tumor tissue. This TCR derives from a human donor with non-small cell lung cancer. The V call is TRBV7-3, the J call TRBJ1-1; possibly TRBD1 for D (5 bases). DNA for the CDR3: TGTGCCAGCAGCTTAACGGAAGGGGCGAATCAAGCTTTCTTT. This codes for CASSLTEGANQAFF.